The source of this TCR beta chain is a study of T cells after yellow fever vaccination. Study overall: It was SMART-Seq v4 Ultra Low Input that prepared the fractions with low cell numbers.

As concerns this clonotype: The target antigen is unknown.

5'RACE template switching added a universal primer site and UMIs to TCR cDNA. TCRdb redid the calling of the 5' RACE reads with MiXCR, one entry per CDR3 protein. Of about 400,000 distinct CDR3 sequences listed, 6.2% are singletons. Study-wide findings and caveats: Among all clonotypes, a small share was observed in both CD4 and CD8 compartments. Reappearance after the booster was seen for most primary-vaccination clones, at 95% to 97% CD4 and 70% to 90% CD8.

Germline V gene lookup returns CDR1 MNHEY and CDR2 SVGEGT. The ends were cut back, 0 bases at V and 2 bases at J, with 8 bases in the middle. The CDR3 totals 14 residues. Sequences were derived from PBMCs, sampled 5 days after the yellow fever booster vaccination. V usage is TRBV6-2 or TRBV6-3 and J usage is TRBJ2-7, with D hard to call. The clonotype was recovered from a man aged 25-40 years who received the YFV17D yellow fever vaccine. The CDR3 sequence: CASSYSETTYEQYF. The CDR3 region has the DNA TGTGCCAGCAGTTACTCGGAGACAACCTACGAGCAGTACTTC.